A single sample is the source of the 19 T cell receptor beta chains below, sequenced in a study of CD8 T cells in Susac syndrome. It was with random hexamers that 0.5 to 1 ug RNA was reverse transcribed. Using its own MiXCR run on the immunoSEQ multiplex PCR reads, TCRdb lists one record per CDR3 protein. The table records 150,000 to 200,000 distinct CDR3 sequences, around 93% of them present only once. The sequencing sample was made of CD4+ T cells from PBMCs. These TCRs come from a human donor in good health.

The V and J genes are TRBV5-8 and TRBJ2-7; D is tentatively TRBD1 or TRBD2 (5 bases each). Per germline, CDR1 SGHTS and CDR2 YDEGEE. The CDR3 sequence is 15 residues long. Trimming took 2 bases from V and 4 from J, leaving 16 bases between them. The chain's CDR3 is CASSFSHPRGYEQYF. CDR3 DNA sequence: TGTGCCAGCAGCTTTTCACACCCGAGGGGATACGAGCAGTACTTC.

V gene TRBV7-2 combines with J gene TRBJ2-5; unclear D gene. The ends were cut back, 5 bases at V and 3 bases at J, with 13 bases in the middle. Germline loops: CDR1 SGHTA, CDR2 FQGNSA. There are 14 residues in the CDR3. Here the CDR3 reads CASSPARTEETQYF. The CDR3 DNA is TGTGCCAGCAGCCCAGCAAGGACCGAAGAGACCCAGTACTTC.

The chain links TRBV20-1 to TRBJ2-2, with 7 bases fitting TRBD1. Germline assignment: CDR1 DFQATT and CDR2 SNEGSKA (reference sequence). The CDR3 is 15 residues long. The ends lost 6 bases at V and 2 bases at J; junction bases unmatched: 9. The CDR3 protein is CSATAGTANTGELFF. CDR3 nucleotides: TGCAGTGCAACCGCCGGGACAGCCAACACCGGGGAGCTGTTTTTT.

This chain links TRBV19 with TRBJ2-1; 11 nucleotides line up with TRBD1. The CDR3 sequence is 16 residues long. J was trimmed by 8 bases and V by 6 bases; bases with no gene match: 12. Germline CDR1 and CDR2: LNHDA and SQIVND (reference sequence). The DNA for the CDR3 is TGTGCCAGTAGCCTCCTCGGACAGGGGGCCGGGGATGAGCAGTTCTTC. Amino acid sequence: CASSLLGQGAGDEQFF.

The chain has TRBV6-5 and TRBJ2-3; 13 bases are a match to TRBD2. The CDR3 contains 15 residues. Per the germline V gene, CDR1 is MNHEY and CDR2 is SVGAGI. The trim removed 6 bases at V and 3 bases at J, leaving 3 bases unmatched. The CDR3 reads CASRGLAGLTDTQYF. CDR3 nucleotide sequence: TGTGCCAGCAGGGGACTAGCGGGGTTGACAGATACGCAGTATTTT.

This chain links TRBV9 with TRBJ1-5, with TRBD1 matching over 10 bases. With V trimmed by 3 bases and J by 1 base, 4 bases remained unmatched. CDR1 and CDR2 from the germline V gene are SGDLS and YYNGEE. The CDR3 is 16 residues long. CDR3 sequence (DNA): TGTGCCAGCAGCGCCGGGACAGGGGTGAGCAATCAGCCCCAGCATTTT. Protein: CASSAGTGVSNQPQHF.

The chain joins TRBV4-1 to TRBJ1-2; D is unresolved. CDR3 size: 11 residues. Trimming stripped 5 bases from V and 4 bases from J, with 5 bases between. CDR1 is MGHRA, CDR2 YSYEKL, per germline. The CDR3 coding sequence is TGCGCCAGCAGCTCCCCCTATGGCTACACCTTC. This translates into CASSSPYGYTF.

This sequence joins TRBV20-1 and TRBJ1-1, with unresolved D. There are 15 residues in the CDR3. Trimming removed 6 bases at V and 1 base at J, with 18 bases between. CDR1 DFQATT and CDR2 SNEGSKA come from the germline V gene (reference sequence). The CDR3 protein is CSAPFNNNPNTEAFF. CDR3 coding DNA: TGCAGTGCGCCCTTTAATAACAATCCGAACACTGAAGCTTTCTTT.

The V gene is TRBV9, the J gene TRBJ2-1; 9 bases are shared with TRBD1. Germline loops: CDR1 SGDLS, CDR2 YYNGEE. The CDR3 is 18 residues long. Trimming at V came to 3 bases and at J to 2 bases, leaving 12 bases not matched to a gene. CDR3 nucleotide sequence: TGTGCCAGCAGCGGAGAGGGTGGGACAGGGAAAACCTACAATGAGCAGTTCTTC. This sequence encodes CASSGEGGTGKTYNEQFF.

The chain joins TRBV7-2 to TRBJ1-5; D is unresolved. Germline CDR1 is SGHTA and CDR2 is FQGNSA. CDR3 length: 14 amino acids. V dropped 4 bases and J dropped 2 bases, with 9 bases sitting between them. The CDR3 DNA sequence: TGTGCCAGCAGCTACCGGGAAGGCAATCAGCCCCAGCATTTT. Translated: CASSYREGNQPQHF.

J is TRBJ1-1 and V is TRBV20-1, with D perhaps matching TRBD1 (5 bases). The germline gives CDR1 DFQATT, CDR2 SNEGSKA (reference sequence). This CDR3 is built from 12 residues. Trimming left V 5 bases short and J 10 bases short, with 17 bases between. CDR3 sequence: CSAPTGPSGAFF. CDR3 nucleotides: TGCAGTGCTCCAACAGGCCCTAGTGGAGCTTTCTTT.

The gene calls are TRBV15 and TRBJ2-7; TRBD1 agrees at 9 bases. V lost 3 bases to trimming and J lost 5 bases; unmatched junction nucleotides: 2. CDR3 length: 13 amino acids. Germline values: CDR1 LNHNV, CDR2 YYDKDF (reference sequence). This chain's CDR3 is CATSRGQGHEQYF. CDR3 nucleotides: TGTGCCACCAGCAGGGGACAGGGCCACGAGCAGTACTTC. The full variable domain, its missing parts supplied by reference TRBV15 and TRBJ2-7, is DAMVIQNPRYQVTQFGKPVTLSCSQTLNHNVMYWYQQKSSQAPKLLFHYYDKDFNNEADTPDNFQSRRPNTSFCFLDIRSPGLGDTAMYLCATSRGQGHEQYFGPGTRLTVT.

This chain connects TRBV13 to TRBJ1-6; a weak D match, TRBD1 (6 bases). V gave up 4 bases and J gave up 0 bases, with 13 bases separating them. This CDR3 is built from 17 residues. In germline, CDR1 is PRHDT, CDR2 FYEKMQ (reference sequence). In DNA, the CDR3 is TGTGCCAGCAGCTCGGGACACATGAGCTCCTATAATTCACCCCTCCACTTT. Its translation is CASSSGHMSSYNSPLHF. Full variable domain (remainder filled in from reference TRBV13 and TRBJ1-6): AAGVIQSPRHLIKEKRETATLKCYPIPRHDTVYWYQQGPGQDPQFLISFYEKMQSDKGSIPDRFSAQQFSDYHSELNMSSLELGDSALYFCASSSGHMSSYNSPLHFGNGTRLTVT.

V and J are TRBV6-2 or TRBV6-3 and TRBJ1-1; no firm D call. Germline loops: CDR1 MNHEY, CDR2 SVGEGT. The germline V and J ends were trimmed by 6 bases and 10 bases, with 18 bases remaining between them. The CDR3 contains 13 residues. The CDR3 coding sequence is TGTGCCAGCAGCCGCGGGGAACGTTTTTTAGCTTTCTTT. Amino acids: CASSRGERFLAFF.

The CDR3 coding sequence is TGTGCCAGCAGCGGCGAGGGGCCGGGGACCGGGGAGCTGTTTTTT. Protein: CASSGEGPGTGELFF. The chain carries TRBV9 and TRBJ2-2; perhaps D is TRBD1 or TRBD2 (5 bases each). V was clipped by 3 bases and J by 5 bases, with 14 bases between them. The germline gives CDR1 SGDLS, CDR2 YYNGEE. The CDR3 is made up of 15 amino acids.

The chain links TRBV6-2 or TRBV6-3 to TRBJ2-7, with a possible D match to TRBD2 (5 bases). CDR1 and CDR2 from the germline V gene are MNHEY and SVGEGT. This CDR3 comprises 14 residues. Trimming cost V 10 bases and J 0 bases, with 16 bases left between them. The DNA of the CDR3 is TGTGCCACCACTAGACAAGGAGGCTCCTACGAGCAGTACTTC. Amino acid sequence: CATTRQGGSYEQYF.

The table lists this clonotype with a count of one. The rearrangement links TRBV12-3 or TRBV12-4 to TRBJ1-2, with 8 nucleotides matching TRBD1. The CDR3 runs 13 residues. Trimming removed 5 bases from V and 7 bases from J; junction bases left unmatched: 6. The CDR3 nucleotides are TGTGCCAGCAGTCCGGACAGGGTTGGTGGCTACACCTTC. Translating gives CASSPDRVGGYTF.

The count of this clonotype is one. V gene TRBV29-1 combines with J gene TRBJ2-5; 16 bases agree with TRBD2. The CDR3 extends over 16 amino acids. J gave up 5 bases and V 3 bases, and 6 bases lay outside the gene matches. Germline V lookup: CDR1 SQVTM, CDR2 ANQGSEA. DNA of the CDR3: TGCAGCGTTGACGGGACTAGCGGGGGGGCCGGGGAGACCCAGTACTTC. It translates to CSVDGTSGGAGETQYF.

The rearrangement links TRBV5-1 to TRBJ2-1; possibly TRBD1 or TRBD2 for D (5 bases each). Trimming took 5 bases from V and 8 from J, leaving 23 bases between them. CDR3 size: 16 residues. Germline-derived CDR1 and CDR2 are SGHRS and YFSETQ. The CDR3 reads CASRIYPSGTVDEQFF. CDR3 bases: TGCGCCAGCAGAATTTACCCGTCGGGGACGGTCGATGAGCAGTTCTTC. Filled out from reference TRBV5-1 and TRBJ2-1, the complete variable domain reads KAGVTQTPRYLIKTRGQQVTLSCSPISGHRSVSWYQQTPGQGLQFLFEYFSETQRNKGNFPGRFSGRQFSNSRSEMNVSTLELGDSALYLCASRIYPSGTVDEQFFGPGTRLTVL.